This T cell receptor (beta chain) comes out of a study of beta chain features in type 1 diabetes. Reverse transcribing all isolated RNA meant expressed TCRB transcripts were sequenced. TCRdb's copy holds only in-frame clones and misses some; the assay was immunoSEQ multiplex PCR. This table has around 40,000 clones, roughly 70% appearing once. This clone has just a few counts. Its target is not known. Each of the sorted populations had a purity greater than 98%. Germline assignment: CDR1 SEHNR and CDR2 FQNEAQ (reference sequence). The CDR3 extends over 15 amino acids. V was shortened by 6 bases and J by 6 bases, with 17 bases between the two germline ends. General study points: Significant though moderate, a shortening of TCRB CDR3s appeared in all four CD4+ subsets of Type 1 diabetes patients.

The clonotype originates from a woman aged 18-29 years with type 1 diabetes. The chain employs TRBV7-9 and TRBJ1-4; D is unresolved. Sample: Tregs from blood. CDR3 protein: CASRKAGGVDEKLFF. The CDR3 coding sequence is TGTGCCAGCAGAAAGGCAGGCGGGGTTGATGAAAAACTGTTTTTT.